Below, one TCR beta chain is given with its context. In the same sample, other DNA sequences code for this CDR3. In the original analysis: Scientists estimated how many nucleated cells there were by amplifying reference gene primers. Generated by immunoSEQ multiplex PCR, the TCRdb table keeps only in-frame clones and is missing some. D and trimming come from the DNA, and the V and J calls and clone size come from that table. The profile shows fewer than 400,000 clones, just under 90% of them singletons. This sample was taken from a study of blood T cell repertoires in COVID-19. As for the study in general: Both acute and convalescent COVID-19 samples were obtained from the United States, Italy and Spain. From T cells, B-cell-depleted T cells, or PBMCs came the material, which was cDNA or gDNA.

The CDR3 is 13 residues long. V lost 6 bases, J lost 1 base, and 9 bases lay in between. Germline V gene sequence: CDR1 LNHDA, CDR2 SQIVND (reference sequence). The receptor comes from a woman in her thirties with COVID-19, enrolled during active disease. The source material was peripheral blood. The chain couples TRBV19 to TRBJ1-1; no definite D call. For the CDR3, the DNA is TGTGCCAGTAGCCTTGGAGGGAACACTGAAGCTTTCTTT. Amino acids: CASSLGGNTEAFF.